This TCR beta chain is from a study of tumor-infiltrating lymphocytes in primary liver carcinoma. Study background: Donors had hepatocellular carcinoma or combined HCC and intrahepatic cholangiocarcinoma. The study obtained roughly 3.5 to 7.13 million productive TCRbeta reads per sample, similar across tissue types. Measuring roughly 4 to 10 cm across, the tumors were staged as T1-T3 N0M0.

Taking about 17-33 mg of unsorted bulk tissue, the authors co-extracted RNA and DNA. Production of TCR beta cDNA used 500 ng total RNA together with a constant-region primer. Libraries covering TCR beta were generated through three nested multiplex PCR rounds (using a slightly modified ARM-PCR). TCRdb passed the multiplex PCR reads through MiXCR, listing each CDR3 protein once. The sample yields over 75,000 distinct CDR3 sequences, around 68% seen once. With respect to this clonotype: An end of the junction differs from the germline gene, which may be a read error.

The TCR sequence derives from a man aged 35 to 55 with primary liver carcinoma and hepatitis B virus infection. Source material: tumor-adjacent normal liver tissue.

This chain's CDR3 is CTSSPIGDEQYF. Here the CDR3 DNA reads TGTACCAGTAGCCCGATAGGGGACGAGCAGTACTTC. This chain connects TRBV4-2 to TRBJ2-7, with a tentative D call TRBD1 (5 bases). Germline CDR1 is LGHNA and CDR2 is YNFKEQ. The CDR3 is 12 amino acids.